A single sample gave rise to the 21 T cell receptor beta chains below, sequenced in a study of tumor-infiltrating lymphocytes in primary liver carcinoma. The template, roughly 0.45 ug total RNA, yielded TCR beta cDNA made with a constant-region primer. Amplification in three nested multiplex PCR rounds with slightly modified ARM-PCR gave rise to TCR beta libraries. Two initial PCR rounds of about 10 cycles each paired TRBV1-TRBV30 forward primers with a C-beta reverse primer. TCRdb re-analysed the multiplex PCR reads in MiXCR, keeping a single row per CDR3 protein. This sample has 70,000 to 85,000 distinct CDR3 sequences; over 70% occur once, and the top ten carry about an eighth. Unsorted bulk tissue of roughly 19-30 mg yielded co-extracted RNA and DNA. Sequencing was performed on liver tumor tissue from sampling region 4. Subset specified: tumor region T4, right-lateral pole. All receptors derive from an older woman with primary liver carcinoma and hepatitis B virus infection.

Concerning this clonotype itself: One end of the junction is discordant with germline, which a read error may explain. This chain joins TRBV7-9 and TRBJ2-6, with TRBD2 matching over 9 bases. Germline V lookup: CDR1 SEHNR, CDR2 FQNEAQ (reference sequence). The CDR3 totals 17 residues. CDR3 protein: CASSLLAGYSGTNVLTF. CDR3 in DNA: TGTGCCAGTAGCTTACTAGCGGGTTACTCTGGGACCAACGTCCTGACTTTC.

On this clonotype itself: The junction shows a germline mismatch at one end, possibly a read error. V is TRBV11-2 and J is TRBJ1-1, with 9 bases matching TRBD1. The CDR3 totals 14 residues. CDR1 and CDR2 from the germline V gene are SGHAT and FQNNGV. The CDR3 reads CASGLAQGATKAFF. DNA of the CDR3: TGTGCCAGCGGCTTAGCACAGGGGGCCACTAAAGCTTTCTTT.

The chain joins TRBV5-6 to TRBJ2-1, with D possibly TRBD2 on 7 matching bases. Germline loops: CDR1 SGHDT, CDR2 YYEEEE. V lost 0 bases and J 4 bases, leaving 14 bases between the germline ends. This CDR3 has 16 residues. CDR3 sequence reads: CASSLAGGRAYNEQFF. In DNA form, the CDR3 reads TGTGCCAGCAGCTTGGCGGGGGGCAGAGCGTACAATGAGCAGTTCTTC.

Worth noting for this clonotype: Since a much larger clone is just one base distant, this may be a read error. V is TRBV28 and J is TRBJ2-4, with 7 nucleotides matching TRBD2. The CDR3 covers 14 residues. The J segment lost 6 bases and the V segment lost 4 bases, leaving 6 bases of the junction unmatched. Per germline, CDR1 MDHEN and CDR2 SYDVKM. CDR3 coding DNA: TGTGCCAGCAGTTGGTGGACTAGGTCAAACATTCAGTACTTC. This gives the protein CASSWWTRSNIQYF. Variable domain in full (rest from reference TRBV28 and TRBJ2-4): DVKVTQSSRYLVKRTGEKVFLECVQDMDHENMFWYRQDPGLGLRLIYFSYDVKMKEKGDIPEGYSVSREKKERFSLILESASTNQTSMYLCASSWWTRSNIQYFGAGTRLSVL.

Points on this clonotype: One end of the junction is discordant with germline, which a read error may explain. The chain links TRBV14 to TRBJ1-5; D not certain. The CDR3 consists of 14 residues. Germline V gives CDR1 SGHDN, CDR2 FVKESK. As DNA, the CDR3 is TGTGTCAGCAGCCAAAGGGATTTGAATCAGCCCCAGCATTTT. Translated: CVSSQRDLNQPQHF. The variable domain in full, completed from reference TRBV14 and TRBJ1-5, reads EAGVTQFPSHSVIEKGQTVTLRCDPISGHDNLYWYRRVMGKEIKFLLHFVKESKQDESGMPNNRFLAERTGGTYSTLKVQPAELEDSGVYFCVSSQRDLNQPQHFGDGTRLSIL.

As regards this clonotype: Given a much more abundant clone one base away, this may be a read error. The CDR3, as DNA: TGTGCCAGCAACTTGGATCCCGGCGGCCGAGGAGGGCAGTATTTT. Translation gives CASNLDPGGRGGQYF. V usage is TRBV11-3 and J usage is TRBJ2-3, with D maybe TRBD2 (5 bases). Germline V lookup: CDR1 SGHNT, CDR2 YENEEA. The length of the CDR3 is 15 residues. Trimming took off 7 bases at V and 11 bases at J, with 25 bases between the two ends. The variable domain in full, with the rest retrieved from reference TRBV11-3 and TRBJ2-3, is EAGVVQSPRYKIIEKKQPVAFWCNPISGHNTLYWYLQNLGQGPELLIRYENEEAVDDSQLPKDRFSAERLKGVDSTLKIQPAELGDSAVYLCASNLDPGGRGGQYFGPGTRLTVL.

A note on this clonotype: The conserved final phenylalanine or tryptophan is absent from the CDR3, which likely points to a read error. CDR3: CASNEDGKGETQYL. The CDR3 coding sequence is TGTGCCAGCAACGAGGACGGGAAGGGAGAGACCCAGTACTTA. The chain joins TRBV6-1 to TRBJ2-5; weak D call: TRBD2 (5 bases). CDR3 length equals 14 residues. Germline loops: CDR1 MNHNS, CDR2 SASEGT. V gave up 7 bases and J gave up 4 bases, with 16 bases separating them.

This clonotype was observed a few times. The chain combines TRBV19 with TRBJ2-2; no definite D call. Trimming took off 9 bases at V and 4 bases at J, with 15 bases between the two ends. The CDR3 is 14 amino acids. Germline CDR1 and CDR2: LNHDA and SQIVND (reference sequence). CDR3 in amino acids: CASRNGKRTGELFF. DNA for the CDR3: TGTGCCAGCCGAAACGGAAAACGCACCGGGGAGCTGTTTTTT. The complete variable domain, with remaining parts taken from reference TRBV19 and TRBJ2-2, reads DGGITQSPKYLFRKEGQNVTLSCEQNLNHDAMYWYRQDPGQGLRLIYYSQIVNDFQKGDIAEGYSVSREKKESFPLTVTSAQKNPTAFYLCASRNGKRTGELFFGEGSRLTVL.

This chain connects TRBV28 to TRBJ2-6; D is perhaps TRBD1 (6 bases). The germline V and J ends were trimmed by 4 bases and 2 bases, with 18 bases remaining between them. Germline loops: CDR1 MDHEN, CDR2 SYDVKM. This CDR3 is 18 amino acids long. The CDR3 is CASSSNPGDAPGANVLTF. DNA for the CDR3: TGTGCCAGCAGTTCGAATCCAGGGGATGCCCCTGGGGCCAACGTCCTGACTTTC.

The rearrangement uses TRBV29-1 and TRBJ2-1; 7 bases map to TRBD2. CDR1 SQVTM and CDR2 ANQGSEA come from the germline V gene. The ends lost 8 bases at V and 4 bases at J; junction bases unmatched: 14. The CDR3 extends over 15 amino acids. CDR3 amino acids: CSFSLGRRGYNEQFF. DNA for the CDR3: TGCAGCTTCTCCCTCGGACGGCGGGGGTACAATGAGCAGTTCTTC.

About this clonotype: A much larger clone sits a single nucleotide away, making a read error possible. This CDR3 fails to terminate in the conserved phenylalanine or tryptophan, so it likely reflects a read error. The chain couples TRBV10-1 to TRBJ1-5; D call uncertain. Per germline, CDR1 WNHNN and CDR2 SYGVQD (reference sequence). The CDR3 is made up of 13 amino acids. CDR3 loop: CASSQDSDQPQHL. The CDR3 DNA sequence: TGCGCCAGCAGTCAGGATAGCGATCAGCCCCAGCATCTT.

Concerning this clonotype: The junction departs from the called germline gene at one end, perhaps through a read error. The rearrangement links TRBV12-3 or TRBV12-4 to TRBJ1-1; no definite D call. This CDR3 region has 12 residues. CDR3: CTSRPANTDAFF. The CDR3 DNA follows: TGTACCAGCAGACCGGCAAACACTGATGCTTTCTTT.

Of note for this clonotype: Just one base apart from a much larger clone, this may be a read error. The chain employs TRBV6-1 and TRBJ1-6; maybe TRBD1 (6 bases). The CDR3 has 14 amino acids. CDR1 MNHNS and CDR2 SASEGT come from the germline V gene. The DNA for the CDR3 is TGTGCCAGCAGCCGGGGGCTCGTAAATTCACCCATCCACTTT. Its translation: CASSRGLVNSPIHF.

This clonotype was found once. This CDR3 fails to terminate in the conserved phenylalanine or tryptophan, so it likely reflects a read error. The rearrangement joins TRBV6-1 to TRBJ2-7; possibly TRBD1 or TRBD2 for D (5 bases each). The germline V gene encodes CDR1 MNHNS and CDR2 SASEGT. This CDR3 has 19 amino acids. Between the trimmed V and J ends, which lost 10 bases and 1 base, there was a span of 32 bases. The CDR3: CAISRERFGRGGESYEQYL. The DNA of the CDR3 is TGTGCCATCAGCAGGGAGAGATTCGGACGTGGGGGAGAATCCTACGAGCAGTACTTA.

The rearrangement links TRBV4-2 to TRBJ2-3; 12 nucleotides align to TRBD2. Germline-derived CDR1 and CDR2 are LGHNA and YNFKEQ. The V segment lost 5 bases and the J segment 0 bases; nucleotides outside the gene matches: 3. The CDR3 covers 16 residues. CDR3 amino acids: CASSIGLAGSTDTQYF. The CDR3 DNA reads TGTGCCAGCAGCATTGGACTAGCGGGAAGCACAGATACGCAGTATTTT.

At least ten counts were recorded for this clonotype. The chain carries TRBV2 and TRBJ2-7; 10 bases are shared with TRBD2. The CDR3 is 15 amino acids. Germline trimming cut 6 bases from V and 2 bases from J; bases unmatched to any gene: 7. Germline-derived CDR1 and CDR2 are SNHLY and FYNNEI. The CDR3, as DNA: TGTGCCAGCAGACCCCGGACTAGCGGTACCTACGAGCAGTACTTC. The encoded protein is CASRPRTSGTYEQYF.

This clonotype was seen repeatedly, ten times or more. The V gene is TRBV6-1, the J gene TRBJ2-1; TRBD1 matches at 10 bases. Per the germline V gene, CDR1 is MNHNS and CDR2 is SASEGT. The CDR3 is 15 residues long. The trim removed 4 bases at V and 6 bases at J, leaving 6 bases unmatched. As DNA, the CDR3 is TGTGCCAGCAGTGTGAGGGACAGGGGTGGCAATGAGCAGTTCTTC. This translates into CASSVRDRGGNEQFF.

Turning to this clonotype: Given a much more abundant clone one base away, this may be a read error. No conserved phenylalanine or tryptophan is present at the end of the CDR3, so a read error is the likely explanation. It is unclear where the CDR3 begins or ends on the DNA, so no DNA is shown, and the CDR3 is as TCRdb lists it. The chain has TRBV29-1 and TRBJ1-2. CDR1 and CDR2 from the germline V gene are SQVTM and ANQGSEA. The CDR3 has 13 residues if both end residues are counted. CDR3 protein: CSVVSETAYGYIS.

About this clonotype: A read error may be the cause here, since a much bigger clone is one base away. The V gene is TRBV24-1, the J gene TRBJ2-3; 7 positions agree with TRBD1. Germline V lookup: CDR1 KGHDR, CDR2 SFDVKD. The V and J ends lost 1 base and 0 bases, in that order; junction bases with no gene match: 3. CDR3 length: 16 amino acids. CDR3 residues: CATSDFDRASTDTQYF. CDR3 coding DNA: TGTGCCACCAGTGATTTTGACAGGGCTAGCACAGATACGCAGTATTTT.

In regard to this clonotype: Lacking the conserved final phenylalanine or tryptophan, this CDR3 likely reflects a read error. The V gene is TRBV28, the J gene TRBJ2-1, with TRBD2 identical over 8 bases. The CDR3 runs to 16 residues. V was clipped by 4 bases and J by 13 bases; unmatched bases: 18. CDR1 MDHEN and CDR2 SYDVKM come from the germline V gene. The CDR3, as DNA: TGTGCCAGCAGTTACCCTGGGACTAGTCATCCCAGAGGTCAGTTCCTC. Encoded protein: CASSYPGTSHPRGQFL.

For this clonotype: Compared with germline, one end of the junction differs, possibly owing to a read error. CDR3 sequence: CSVASGATDEQFF. CDR3 nucleotides: TGTAGCGTTGCTAGCGGGGCCACTGATGAGCAGTTCTTC. The chain has TRBV29-1 and TRBJ2-1, with 9 bases aligning to TRBD2. CDR1 SQVTM and CDR2 ANQGSEA come from the germline V gene. The length of the CDR3 is 13 residues.